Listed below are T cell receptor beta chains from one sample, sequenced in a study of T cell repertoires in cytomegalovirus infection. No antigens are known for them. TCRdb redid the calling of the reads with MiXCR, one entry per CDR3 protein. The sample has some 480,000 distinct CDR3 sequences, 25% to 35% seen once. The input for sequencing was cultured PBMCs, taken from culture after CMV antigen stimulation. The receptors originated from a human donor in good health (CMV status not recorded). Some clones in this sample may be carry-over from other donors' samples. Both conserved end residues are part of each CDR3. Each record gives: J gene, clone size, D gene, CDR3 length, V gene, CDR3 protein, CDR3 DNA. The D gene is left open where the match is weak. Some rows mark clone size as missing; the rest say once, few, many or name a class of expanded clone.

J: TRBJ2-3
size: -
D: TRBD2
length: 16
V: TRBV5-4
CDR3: CASSRGLAGEADTQYF
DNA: TGTGCCAGCAGCCGAGGACTAGCGGGAGAAGCAGATACGCAGTATTTT

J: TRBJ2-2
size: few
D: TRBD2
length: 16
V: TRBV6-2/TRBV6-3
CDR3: CASSSLAGTNTGELFF
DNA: TGTGCCAGCAGTTCCCTAGCGGGAACGAACACCGGGGAGCTGTTTTTT

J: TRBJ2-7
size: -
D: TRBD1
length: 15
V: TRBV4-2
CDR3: CASSPVTGQGYEQYF
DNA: TGTGCCAGCAGCCCTGTAACGGGACAGGGCTACGAGCAGTACTTC

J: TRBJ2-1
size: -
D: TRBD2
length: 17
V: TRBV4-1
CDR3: CASSQGGLGGSGNEQFF
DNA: TGCGCCAGCAGCCAAGGGGGTCTTGGCGGGAGTGGGAATGAGCAGTTCTTC

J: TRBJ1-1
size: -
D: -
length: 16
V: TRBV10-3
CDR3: CAISESVNTLNTEAFF
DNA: TGTGCCATCAGTGAGTCGGTCAACACTCTGAACACTGAAGCTTTCTTT

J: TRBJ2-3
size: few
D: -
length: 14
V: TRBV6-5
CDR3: CASNSAVGTDTQYF
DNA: TGTGCCAGCAACTCAGCTGTGGGCACAGATACGCAGTATTTT

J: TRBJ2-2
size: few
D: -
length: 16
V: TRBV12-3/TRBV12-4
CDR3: CASSYRDPPNTGELFF
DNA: TGTGCCAGCAGCTACCGGGACCCCCCGAACACCGGGGAGCTGTTTTTT

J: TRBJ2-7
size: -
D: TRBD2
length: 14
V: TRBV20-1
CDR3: CSASKAGADYEQYF
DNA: TGCAGTGCTAGTAAGGCGGGAGCAGACTACGAGCAGTACTTC

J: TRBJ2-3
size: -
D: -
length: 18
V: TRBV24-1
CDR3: CATSDLKARQGTTDTQYF
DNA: TGTGCCACCAGTGATCTCAAGGCCCGGCAGGGGACTACAGATACGCAGTATTTT

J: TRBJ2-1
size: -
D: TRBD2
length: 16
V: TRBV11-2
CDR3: CASSPVTRLAGKLQFF
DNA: TGTGCCAGCAGCCCCGTAACAAGACTAGCGGGAAAATTGCAGTTCTTC

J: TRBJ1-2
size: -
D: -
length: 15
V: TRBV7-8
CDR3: CASSLERTAIYGYTF
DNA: TGTGCCAGCAGCTTAGAGAGGACAGCAATCTATGGCTACACCTTC

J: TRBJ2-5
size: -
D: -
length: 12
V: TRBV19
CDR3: CASRGAQETQYF
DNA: TGTGCCAGTAGGGGGGCTCAAGAGACCCAGTACTTC

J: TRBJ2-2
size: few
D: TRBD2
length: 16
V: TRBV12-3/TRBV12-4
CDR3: CASKRLAAPNTGELFF
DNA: TGTGCCAGTAAACGACTAGCGGCCCCGAACACCGGGGAGCTGTTTTTT

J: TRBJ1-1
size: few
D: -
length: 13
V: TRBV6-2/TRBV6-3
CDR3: CASSGPQFTEAFF
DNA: TGTGCCAGCAGTGGACCACAGTTCACTGAAGCTTTCTTT

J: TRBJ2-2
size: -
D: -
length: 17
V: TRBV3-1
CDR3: CASSQSRKHANTGELFF
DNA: TGTGCCAGCAGCCAATCTAGGAAACACGCGAACACCGGGGAGCTGTTTTTT

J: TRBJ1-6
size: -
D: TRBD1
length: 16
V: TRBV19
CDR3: CASSTTDGDRNSPLHF
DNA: TGTGCCAGTAGTACCACGGACGGGGACAGGAATTCACCCCTCCACTTT

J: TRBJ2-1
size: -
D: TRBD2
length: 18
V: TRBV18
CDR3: CASSPRSTSGNSYNEQFF
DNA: TGTGCCAGCTCACCACGGTCGACTAGCGGGAACTCCTACAATGAGCAGTTCTTC

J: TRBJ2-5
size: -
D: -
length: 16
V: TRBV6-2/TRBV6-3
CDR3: CASSGLKGLGGETQYF
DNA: TGTGCCAGCAGTGGACTTAAGGGACTTGGAGGCGAGACCCAGTACTTC

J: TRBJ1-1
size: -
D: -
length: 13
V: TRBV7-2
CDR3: CASSIRRGDEAFF
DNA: TGTGCCAGCAGCATACGAAGGGGGGATGAAGCTTTCTTT

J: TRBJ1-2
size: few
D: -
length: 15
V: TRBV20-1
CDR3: CSARADAPPNYGYTF
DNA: TGCAGTGCTAGAGCGGACGCTCCTCCAAACTATGGCTACACCTTC

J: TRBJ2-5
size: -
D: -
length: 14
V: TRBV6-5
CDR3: CASSSPRAQETQYF
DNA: TGTGCCAGCAGTTCCCCCCGGGCCCAAGAGACCCAGTACTTC

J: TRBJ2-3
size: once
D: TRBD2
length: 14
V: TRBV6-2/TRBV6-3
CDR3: CASSYSGSRDTQYF
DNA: TGTGCCAGCAGTTATAGCGGGAGTCGGGATACGCAGTATTTT

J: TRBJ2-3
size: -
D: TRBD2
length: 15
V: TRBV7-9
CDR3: CASSPSGTSEDTQYF
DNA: TGTGCCAGCAGTCCTTCCGGGACTAGCGAAGATACGCAGTATTTT

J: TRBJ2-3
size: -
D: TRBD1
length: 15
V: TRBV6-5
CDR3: CASSPQGQATDTQYF
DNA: TGTGCCAGCAGTCCCCAAGGACAGGCCACAGATACGCAGTATTTT

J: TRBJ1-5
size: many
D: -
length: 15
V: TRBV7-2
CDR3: CASSLNQGINQPQHF
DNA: TGTGCCAGCAGCTTAAATCAGGGAATTAATCAGCCCCAGCATTTT

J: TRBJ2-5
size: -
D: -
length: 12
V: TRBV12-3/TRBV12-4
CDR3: CASSLSGSLPHF
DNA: TGTGCCAGCAGTTTATCTGGCTCCCTTCCACACTTC

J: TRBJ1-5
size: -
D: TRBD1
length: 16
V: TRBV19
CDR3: CASSSPRQGRREPQHF
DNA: TGTGCCAGTAGTTCCCCCCGACAGGGGCGAAGGGAGCCCCAGCATTTT

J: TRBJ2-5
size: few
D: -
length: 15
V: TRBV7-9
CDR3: CASTEEGSGYETQYF
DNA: TGTGCCAGCACCGAAGAAGGGTCAGGGTACGAGACCCAGTACTTC

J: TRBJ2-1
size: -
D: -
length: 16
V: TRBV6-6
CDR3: CASSQSGTPGGNEQFF
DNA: TGTGCCAGCAGCCAGTCCGGGACCCCCGGAGGCAATGAGCAGTTCTTC

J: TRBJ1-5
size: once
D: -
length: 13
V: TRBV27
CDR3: CASSFGQSQPQHF
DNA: TGTGCCAGCAGTTTCGGCCAGTCCCAGCCCCAGCATTTT

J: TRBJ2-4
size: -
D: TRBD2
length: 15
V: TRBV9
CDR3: CASSVAAGVRDIQYF
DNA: TGTGCCAGCAGCGTAGCAGCGGGAGTTCGGGACATTCAGTACTTC

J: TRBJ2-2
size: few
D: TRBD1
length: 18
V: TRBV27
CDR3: CASSPQRWTGSNTGELFF
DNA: TGTGCCAGCAGTCCTCAACGTTGGACAGGGTCGAACACCGGGGAGCTGTTTTTT

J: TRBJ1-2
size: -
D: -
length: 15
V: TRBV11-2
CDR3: CASSLTTVANYGYTF
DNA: TGTGCCAGCAGCTTAACGACAGTAGCTAACTATGGCTACACCTTC

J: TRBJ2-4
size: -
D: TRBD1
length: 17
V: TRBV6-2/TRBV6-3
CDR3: CASSYSRQGMSKNIQYF
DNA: TGTGCCAGCAGTTACTCCAGACAGGGGATGAGCAAAAACATTCAGTACTTC

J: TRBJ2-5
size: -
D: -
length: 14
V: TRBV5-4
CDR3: CASSLERVGETQYF
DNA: TGTGCCAGCAGCTTGGAGCGGGTCGGGGAGACCCAGTACTTC

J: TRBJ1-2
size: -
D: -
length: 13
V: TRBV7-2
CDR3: CASSLAISTGYTF
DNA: TGTGCCAGCAGCTTAGCGATTTCGACAGGCTACACCTTC

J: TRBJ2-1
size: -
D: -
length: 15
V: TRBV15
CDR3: CATSRTAGSYNEQFF
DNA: TGTGCCACCAGCAGAACTGCGGGCTCCTACAATGAGCAGTTCTTC

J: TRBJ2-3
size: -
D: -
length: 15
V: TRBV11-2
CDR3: CASSLVRPWGDTQYF
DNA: TGTGCCAGCAGCTTAGTTAGGCCATGGGGAGATACGCAGTATTTT

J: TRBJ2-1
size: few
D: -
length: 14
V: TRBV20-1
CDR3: CSALSESNYNEQFF
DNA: TGCAGTGCCCTTAGCGAGAGCAACTACAATGAGCAGTTCTTC

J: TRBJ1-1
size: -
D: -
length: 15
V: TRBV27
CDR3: CASSFYLGMNTEAFF
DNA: TGTGCCAGCAGTTTTTACTTAGGGATGAACACTGAAGCTTTCTTT

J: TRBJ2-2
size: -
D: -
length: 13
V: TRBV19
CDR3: CAGHIGRAGELFF
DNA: TGTGCCGGCCACATTGGTCGGGCCGGGGAGCTGTTTTTT

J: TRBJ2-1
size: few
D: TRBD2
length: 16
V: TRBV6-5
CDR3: CASSSTTSGVYNEQFF
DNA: TGTGCCAGCAGTTCTACCACTAGCGGGGTGTACAATGAGCAGTTCTTC

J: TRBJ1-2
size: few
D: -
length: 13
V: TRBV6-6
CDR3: CASSYMAVYGYTF
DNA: TGTGCCAGCAGTTACATGGCGGTTTATGGCTACACCTTC

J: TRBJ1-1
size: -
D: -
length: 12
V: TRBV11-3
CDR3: CASSWGESEAFF
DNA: TGTGCCAGCAGCTGGGGGGAGTCTGAAGCTTTCTTT

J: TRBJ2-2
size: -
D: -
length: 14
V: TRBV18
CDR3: CASSPKENTGELFF
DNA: TGTGCCAGCTCACCAAAAGAGAACACCGGGGAGCTGTTTTTT

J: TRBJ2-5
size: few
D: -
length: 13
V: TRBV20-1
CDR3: CSASAEGLETQYF
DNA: TGCAGTGCTAGTGCTGAAGGGCTAGAGACCCAGTACTTC

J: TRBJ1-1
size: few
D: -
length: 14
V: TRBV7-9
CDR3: CASSSDRSRTEAFF
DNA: TGTGCCAGCAGCTCCGACAGGTCGCGGACTGAAGCTTTCTTT

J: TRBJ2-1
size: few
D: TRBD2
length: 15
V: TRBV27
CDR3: CASSSLAGGHNEQFF
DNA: TGTGCCAGCAGTTCACTAGCGGGAGGTCACAATGAGCAGTTCTTC

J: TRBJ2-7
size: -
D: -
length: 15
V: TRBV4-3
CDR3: CASSHTASRVDEQYF
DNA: TGCGCCAGCAGCCACACGGCCTCTAGGGTCGACGAGCAGTACTTC

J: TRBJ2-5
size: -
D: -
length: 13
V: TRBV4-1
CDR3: CASSRILGETQYF
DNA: TGCGCCAGCAGCCGAATATTAGGAGAGACCCAGTACTTC

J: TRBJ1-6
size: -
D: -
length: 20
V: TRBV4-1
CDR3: CASSQFTGRHRSSYNSPLHF
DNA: TGCGCCAGCAGCCAATTCACAGGCCGTCACCGAAGCTCCTATAATTCACCCCTCCACTTT

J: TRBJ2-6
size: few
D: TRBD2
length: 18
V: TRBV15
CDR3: CATSRVASGSSGANVLTF
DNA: TGTGCCACCAGCAGAGTTGCTAGCGGGAGCTCTGGGGCCAACGTCCTGACTTTC

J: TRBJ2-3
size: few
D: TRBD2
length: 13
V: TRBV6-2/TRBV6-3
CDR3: CASSKRETDTQYF
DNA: TGTGCCAGCAGCAAGCGGGAGACAGATACGCAGTATTTT